Listed here are 15 T cell receptor beta chains from one sample, sequenced in a study of T cell responses to AZD1222 COVID-19 vaccine. Sequenced by immunoSEQ multiplex PCR; TCRdb stores in-frame clones only, minus some. Of 90,000 to 150,000 clones detected, 85% to 90% appear once; the ten largest clones hold approximately 2.9%. The sequencing used peripheral blood, collected 28 days after the second AZD1222 dose. These receptors originate from an adult who received the AZD1222 COVID-19 vaccine.

This chain joins TRBV27 and TRBJ2-7; a possible D gene is TRBD2 (5 bases). The CDR3 extends over 14 amino acids. Germline lookup yields CDR1 MNHEY and CDR2 SMNVEV (reference sequence). Between the trimmed V and J ends, which lost 2 bases and 1 base, there was a span of 9 bases. This chain's CDR3 is CASSLTRVSYEQYF. CDR3 bases: TGTGCCAGCAGTTTAACTAGGGTATCCTACGAGCAGTACTTC.

V usage is TRBV19 and J usage is TRBJ1-1, with TRBD1 matching 7 bases. V shed 6 bases, J shed 10 bases, and the junction held 8 bases outside the gene matches. The CDR3 has 12 amino acids. Germline V gene lookup returns CDR1 LNHDA and CDR2 SQIVND (reference sequence). DNA of the CDR3: TGTGCCAGTAGCACGACAGGGCGGGGAGCTTTCTTT. Translation: CASSTTGRGAFF.

The chain has TRBV5-8 and TRBJ2-1; 12 nucleotides align to TRBD2. V trimming: 0 bases; J trimming: 5 bases; junction bases outside the gene matches: 3. This CDR3 is 16 amino acids long. The germline gives CDR1 SGHTS, CDR2 YDEGEE. The CDR3 loop reads CASSLGLAGGDNEQFF. As DNA, the CDR3 is TGTGCCAGCAGCTTGGGCCTAGCGGGGGGGGACAATGAGCAGTTCTTC.

In DNA form, the CDR3 reads TGTGCCAGCAGTATTCAGGGGAACACTGAAGCTTTCTTT. Translating gives CASSIQGNTEAFF. The chain links TRBV2 to TRBJ1-1; weak D call: TRBD1 (5 bases). Trimming left V 5 bases short and J 1 base short, with 8 bases between. The length of the CDR3 is 13 residues. The germline V gene has CDR1 SNHLY and CDR2 FYNNEI.

The gene calls are TRBV30 and TRBJ1-2; no firm D call. Germline-derived CDR1 and CDR2 are GTSNPN and SVGIG (reference sequence). This CDR3 contains 15 residues. Trimming shortened V by 0 bases and J by 4 bases, and 15 bases separated the two germline ends. CDR3 sequence reads: CAWSVRRDQRYGYTF. CDR3 nucleotides: TGTGCCTGGAGTGTGAGAAGGGATCAACGCTATGGCTACACCTTC.

The V and J genes are TRBV19 and TRBJ1-1; D may be TRBD1 (5 bases). The CDR3 extends over 11 amino acids. Germline values: CDR1 LNHDA, CDR2 SQIVND (reference sequence). Trimming stripped 10 bases from V and 4 bases from J, with 10 bases between. The CDR3 DNA follows: TGTGCCACCTTGAGGGGCACTGAAGCTTTCTTT. Translating gives CATLRGTEAFF.

This chain connects TRBV5-4 to TRBJ1-1; 9 nucleotides match TRBD1. Trimming cost V 2 bases and J 4 bases; bases outside gene matches: 9. This CDR3 region has 16 residues. Germline values: CDR1 SGHNT, CDR2 YYREEE (reference sequence). CDR3 in DNA: TGTGCCAGCAGCTTCGGGACAGGGCGACGTAGCACTGAAGCTTTCTTT. Residues: CASSFGTGRRSTEAFF.

The rearrangement links TRBV27 to TRBJ1-2; 8 bases fit TRBD1. V lost 4 bases to trimming and J lost 2 bases; unmatched junction nucleotides: 9. The germline V gene encodes CDR1 MNHEY and CDR2 SMNVEV (reference sequence). This CDR3 is built from 16 residues. The CDR3 DNA reads TGTGCCAGCAGTTCCTGGACAGGGTCGCAGAACTATGGCTACACCTTC. Protein product: CASSSWTGSQNYGYTF.

The V and J genes are TRBV9 and TRBJ2-1, with no clear D. V was pared by 0 bases and J by 5 bases, with 6 bases between. Germline lookup yields CDR1 SGDLS and CDR2 YYNGEE. This CDR3 is built from 13 residues. CDR3 protein: CASSVETHNEQFF. The CDR3, as DNA: TGTGCCAGCAGCGTAGAAACCCACAATGAGCAGTTCTTC.

The chain has TRBV25-1 and TRBJ2-7, with D tentatively TRBD2 (7 bases). Germline CDR1 is MGHDK and CDR2 is SYGVNS. CDR3 length: 17 amino acids. V was pared by 8 bases and J by 0 bases, with 23 bases between. CDR3 amino acids: CASVQPGGLLSSYEQYF. For the CDR3, the DNA is TGTGCCAGCGTGCAACCGGGGGGCCTTCTAAGCTCCTACGAGCAGTACTTC.

The V gene is TRBV9, the J gene TRBJ1-3; the D is unclear. The CDR3 consists of 14 residues. V was pared by 0 bases and J by 4 bases, with 8 bases between. Germline values: CDR1 SGDLS, CDR2 YYNGEE. In DNA, the CDR3 is TGTGCCAGCAGCGTAGGGATCTCCGGAAACACCATATATTTT. This codes for CASSVGISGNTIYF.

This sequence joins TRBV2 and TRBJ1-3, with TRBD1 identical over 8 bases. This CDR3 region has 16 residues. Germline V gives CDR1 SNHLY, CDR2 FYNNEI. Germline trimming cut 7 bases from V and 0 bases from J; bases unmatched to any gene: 8. CDR3 bases: TGTGCCAGCAAACGGGGACAGGCCCTCTCTGGAAACACCATATATTTT. Its protein product is CASKRGQALSGNTIYF.

The CDR3: CASSSGPSSTDTQYF. CDR3 nucleotides: TGTGCCAGCAGTTCCGGACCGTCTAGCACAGATACGCAGTATTTT. The chain carries TRBV6-6 and TRBJ2-3; D is undetermined. The CDR3 totals 15 residues. With 4 bases removed from V and 0 bases from J, the gap between germline ends came to 11 bases. Germline values: CDR1 MNHNY, CDR2 SVGAGI (reference sequence).

The chain couples TRBV19 to TRBJ2-1, with 7 bases fitting TRBD1. Germline lookup yields CDR1 LNHDA and CDR2 SQIVND (reference sequence). The CDR3 spans 14 residues. J was trimmed by 2 bases and V by 5 bases; bases with no gene match: 3. CDR3 in amino acids: CASSRQGPYNEQFF. Written as DNA, the CDR3 is TGTGCCAGTAGTCGACAGGGCCCCTACAATGAGCAGTTCTTC.

V gene TRBV30 combines with J gene TRBJ1-1; D may be TRBD1 (5 bases). Per germline, CDR1 GTSNPN and CDR2 SVGIG (reference sequence). With 4 bases removed from V and 2 bases from J, the gap between germline ends came to 11 bases. CDR3 length equals 13 residues. Here the CDR3 reads CAWTARVNTEAFF. The CDR3 DNA follows: TGTGCCTGGACTGCCAGGGTTAACACTGAAGCTTTCTTT. Drawing the rest from reference TRBV30 and TRBJ1-1, the complete variable domain is SQTIHQWPATLVQPVGSPLSLECTVEGTSNPNLYWYRQAAGRGLQLLFYSVGIGQISSEVPQNLSASRPQDRQFILSSKKLLLSDSGFYLCAWTARVNTEAFFGQGTRLTVV.